A selection of T cell receptor beta chains follows, all from one sample in a study of beta chain features in type 1 diabetes. TCRdb's copy holds only in-frame clones and misses some; the assay was immunoSEQ multiplex PCR. The sample lists some 270,000 clones, approximately 8.1% occurring once. Sequenced material: central memory CD4+ T cells from blood. The receptors shown here come from a woman under 30 in good health. Both conserved end residues are part of each CDR3. A D gene is named only where the DNA matches it firmly. Clone size is given for some rows only: seen once, a few or many times, or a class if the clone is expanded.

>-|TRBJ2-3|TRBV7-2|TRBD2
TGTGCCAGCAGCTTTGGGACTAGCTTCACAGATACGCAGTATTTT
CASSFGTSFTDTQYF
>few|TRBJ1-6|TRBV6-4|-
TGTGCCAGCAGTGACTCTACGACTGTCGGTTCACCCCTCCACTTT
CASSDSTTVGSPLHF
>many|TRBJ1-2|TRBV2|-
TGTGCCAGCAGGCCAGAGGCGGGCTACACCTTC
CASRPEAGYTF
>-|TRBJ2-2|TRBV5-4|TRBD1
TGTGCCAGCAGCGGGGCCGGGACAGGGTCCACCGGGGAGCTGTTTTTT
CASSGAGTGSTGELFF
>few|TRBJ2-1|TRBV11-3|-
TGTGCCAGCAGCTTAGGCCCGCTATCGCGATCCTACAATGAGCAGTTCTTC
CASSLGPLSRSYNEQFF
>-|TRBJ2-3|TRBV6-5|-
TGTGCCAGCAGTTACAGGGACCTCACAGATACGCAGTATTTT
CASSYRDLTDTQYF
>-|TRBJ2-2|TRBV11-2|TRBD2
TGTGCCAGCAGCTTATCATCACTAGCGTACACCGGGGAGCTGTTTTTT
CASSLSSLAYTGELFF
>-|TRBJ2-2|TRBV7-2|TRBD2
TGTGCCAGCAGCTCGGTAGCGGGAGGGCCTTACACCGGGGAGCTGTTTTTT
CASSSVAGGPYTGELFF
>few|TRBJ2-1|TRBV6-6|-
TGTGCCACAATGACCGGGGGCGGAGGCAATGAGCAGTTCTTC
CATMTGGGGNEQFF
>-|TRBJ1-2|TRBV7-9|-
TGTGCCAGCAGCTTTGAACAGAACTATGGCTACACCTTC
CASSFEQNYGYTF
>-|TRBJ1-3|TRBV7-6|-
TGTGCCAGCAGCTTCTCCAGGAGCTCTGGAAACACCATATATTTT
CASSFSRSSGNTIYF
>few|TRBJ2-1|TRBV6-5|TRBD2
TGTGCCAGCAGTTACTCGAACGGGAGGGCATCGAATGAGCAGTTCTTC
CASSYSNGRASNEQFF
>-|TRBJ2-2|TRBV11-3|TRBD1
TGTGCCAGCTCTTGGGACAGGGGGGAGCTGTTTTTT
CASSWDRGELFF
>few|TRBJ2-3|TRBV5-1|TRBD2
TGCGCCAGTCACGAACTAGCGGGGGGGCAAGATACGCAGTATTTT
CASHELAGGQDTQYF
>-|TRBJ2-7|TRBV29-1|TRBD2
TGCAGCGTTGAACAGGAGAGCCATTGGACTAGCGGAGCCTACGAGCAGTACTTC
CSVEQESHWTSGAYEQYF
>many|TRBJ1-6|TRBV4-1|TRBD1
TGCGCCAGCAGCCAAGGGACAGGGAATAATTCACCCCTCCACTTT
CASSQGTGNNSPLHF
>few|TRBJ2-1|TRBV6-5|-
TGTGCCAGTCGGGGGGCCAAGTACAATGAGCAGTTCTTC
CASRGAKYNEQFF
>few|TRBJ1-1|TRBV25-1|TRBD1
TGTGCCAGCAGTGCCCTGACAGGGGTGAACACTGAAGCTTTCTTT
CASSALTGVNTEAFF
>few|TRBJ1-3|TRBV5-6|TRBD1
TGTGCCAGCAGCTTGTTCCAGGGGGCGGAAGAAATATATTTT
CASSLFQGAEEIYF
>few|TRBJ2-7|TRBV4-1|-
TGTGCCAGCAGCTCAAGGGCGATAGTCTACGAGCAGTACTTC
CASSSRAIVYEQYF
>-|TRBJ2-3|TRBV9|TRBD2
TGTGCCAGCAGCCCTCCCCCTGGCCGGGGGGGGTCAGATACGCAGTATTTT
CASSPPPGRGGSDTQYF
>-|TRBJ1-6|TRBV19|-
TGTGCCAGTAGTGCGTTCTCCTATAATTCACCCCTCCACTTT
CASSAFSYNSPLHF
>many|TRBJ1-6|TRBV28|-
TGTGCCAGCAGTTTAGCGGGGATTAATTCACCCCTCCACTTT
CASSLAGINSPLHF
>-|TRBJ1-4|TRBV6-5|-
TGTGCCACCGGATCACAGGCCCTTAATGAAAAACTGTTTTTT
CATGSQALNEKLFF